This T cell receptor (beta chain) is from a study of patients and donors after allogeneic stem cell transplantation. Germline CDR1 SGHKS, CDR2 YYEKEE (reference sequence). The CDR3 has 16 residues. The ends were cut back, 2 bases at V and 2 bases at J, with 14 bases in the middle. Only a few counts were recorded for this clonotype. TCRdb itself ran the RT-PCR reads through MiXCR, one entry per CDR3 protein. The table records approximately 200,000 distinct CDR3 sequences, around 41% of them present only once. The chain is built from TRBV5-5 and TRBJ2-4, with D possibly TRBD1 on 6 matching bases. The sequence derives from a human donor who was either an allogeneic HSCT recipient or a stem cell or donor lymphocyte infusion donor (not recorded which). It is not recorded whose cells these are; they may come from a transplant donor. The specimen was blood, either unsorted or a sorted T cell fraction (not recorded which). The CDR3 sequence is CASSLELQGTKNIQYF. In DNA form, the CDR3 reads TGTGCCAGCAGCTTAGAACTACAGGGAACCAAAAACATTCAGTACTTC.